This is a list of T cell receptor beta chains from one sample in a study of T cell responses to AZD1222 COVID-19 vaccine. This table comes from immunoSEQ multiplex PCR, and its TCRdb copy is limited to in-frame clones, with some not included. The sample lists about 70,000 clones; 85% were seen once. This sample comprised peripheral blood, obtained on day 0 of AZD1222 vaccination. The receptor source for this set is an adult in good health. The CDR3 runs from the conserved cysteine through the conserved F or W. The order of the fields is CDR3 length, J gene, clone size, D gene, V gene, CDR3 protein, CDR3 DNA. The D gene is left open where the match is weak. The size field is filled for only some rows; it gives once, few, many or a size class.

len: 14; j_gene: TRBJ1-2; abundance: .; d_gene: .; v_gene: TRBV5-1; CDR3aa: CASSSQDLQTSYTF; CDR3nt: TGCGCCAGCAGCTCGCAGGATCTGCAGACTAGCTACACCTTC
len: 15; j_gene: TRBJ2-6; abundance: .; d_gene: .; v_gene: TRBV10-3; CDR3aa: CAISTSGSGANVLTF; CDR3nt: TGTGCCATCAGTACCTCAGGGTCTGGGGCCAACGTCCTGACTTTC
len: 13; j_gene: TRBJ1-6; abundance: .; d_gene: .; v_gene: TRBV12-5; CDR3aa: CASTDRDNSPLHF; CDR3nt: TGTGCTAGTACCGACAGAGATAATTCACCCCTCCACTTT
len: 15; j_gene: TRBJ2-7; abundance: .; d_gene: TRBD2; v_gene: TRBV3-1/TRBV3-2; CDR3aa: CASSQGTSGGGEQYF; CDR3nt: TGTGCCAGCAGCCAAGGGACTAGCGGGGGAGGCGAGCAGTACTTC
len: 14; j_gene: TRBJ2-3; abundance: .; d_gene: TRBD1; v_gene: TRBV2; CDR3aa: CASVWDRTTDTQYF; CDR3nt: TGTGCCAGCGTTTGGGACAGAACCACAGATACGCAGTATTTT
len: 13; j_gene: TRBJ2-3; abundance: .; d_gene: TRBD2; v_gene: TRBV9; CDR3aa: CASGSGRTDTQYF; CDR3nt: TGTGCCAGCGGAAGCGGGAGAACAGATACGCAGTATTTT
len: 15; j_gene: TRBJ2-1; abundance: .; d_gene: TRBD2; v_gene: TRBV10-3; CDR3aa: CAISEERGMYNEQFF; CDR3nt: TGTGCCATCAGTGAGGAGCGGGGGATGTACAATGAGCAGTTCTTC
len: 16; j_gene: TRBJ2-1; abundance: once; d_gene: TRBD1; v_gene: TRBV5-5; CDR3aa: CASSLEGTGNWNEQFF; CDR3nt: TGTGCCAGCAGCTTGGAAGGGACAGGGAATTGGAATGAGCAGTTCTTC
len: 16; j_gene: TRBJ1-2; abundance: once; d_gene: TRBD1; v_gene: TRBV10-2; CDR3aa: CASISRDRGGNYGYTF; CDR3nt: TGCGCCAGCATTTCTCGGGACAGGGGAGGAAATTATGGCTACACCTTC
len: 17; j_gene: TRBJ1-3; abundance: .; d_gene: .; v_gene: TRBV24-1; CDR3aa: CATSEPDSLSSGNTIYF; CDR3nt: TGTGCCACCAGTGAACCGGACAGTCTCTCCTCTGGAAACACCATATATTTT
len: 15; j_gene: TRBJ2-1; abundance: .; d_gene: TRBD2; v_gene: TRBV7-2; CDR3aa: CASSFSGWAANEQFF; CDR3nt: TGTGCCAGCAGCTTTAGCGGGTGGGCGGCCAATGAGCAGTTCTTC
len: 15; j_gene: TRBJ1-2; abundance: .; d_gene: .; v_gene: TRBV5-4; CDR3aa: CASSLGTASNYGYTF; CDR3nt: TGTGCCAGCAGCTTGGGGACAGCTTCAAACTATGGCTACACCTTC
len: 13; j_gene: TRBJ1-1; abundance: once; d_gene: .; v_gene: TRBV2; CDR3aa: CASSDSKYTEAFF; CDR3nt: TGTGCCAGCAGTGACAGTAAGTACACTGAAGCTTTCTTT
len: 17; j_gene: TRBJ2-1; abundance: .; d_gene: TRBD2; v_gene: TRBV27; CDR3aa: CASSPRTSGRSYNEQFF; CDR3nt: TGTGCCAGCAGTCCGCGGACTAGCGGGAGGTCCTACAATGAGCAGTTCTTC
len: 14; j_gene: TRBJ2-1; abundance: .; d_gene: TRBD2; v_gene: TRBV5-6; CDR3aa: CASSYPSGSYEQFF; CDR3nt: TGTGCCAGCAGCTACCCTAGCGGGAGCTATGAGCAGTTCTTC
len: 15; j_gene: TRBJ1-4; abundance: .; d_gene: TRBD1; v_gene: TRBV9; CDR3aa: CASSSGTGGTEKLFF; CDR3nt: TGTGCCAGCAGCTCAGGGACAGGGGGAACTGAAAAACTGTTTTTT
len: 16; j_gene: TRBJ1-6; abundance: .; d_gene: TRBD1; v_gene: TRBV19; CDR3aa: CASSKHTLDRNSPLHF; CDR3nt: TGTGCCAGTAGTAAACATACCCTGGACAGGAATTCACCCCTCCACTTT
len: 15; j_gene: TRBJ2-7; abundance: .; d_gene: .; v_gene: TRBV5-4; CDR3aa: CASSWAPPGRNEQYF; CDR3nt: TGTGCCAGCAGCTGGGCCCCCCCAGGGCGAAACGAGCAGTACTTC
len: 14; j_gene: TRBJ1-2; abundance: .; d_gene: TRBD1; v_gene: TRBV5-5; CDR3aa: CASSYPTGTEGYTF; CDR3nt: TGTGCCAGCAGCTACCCGACAGGGACGGAGGGCTACACCTTC
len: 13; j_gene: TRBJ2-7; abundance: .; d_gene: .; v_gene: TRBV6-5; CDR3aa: CASTPLGNMEQYF; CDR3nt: TGTGCCAGCACTCCGCTCGGAAATATGGAGCAGTACTTC
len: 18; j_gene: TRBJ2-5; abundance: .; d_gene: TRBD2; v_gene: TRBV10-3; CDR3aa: CAISEKVAGGPSQETQYF; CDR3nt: TGTGCCATCAGTGAGAAGGTAGCGGGAGGGCCCTCCCAAGAGACCCAGTACTTC
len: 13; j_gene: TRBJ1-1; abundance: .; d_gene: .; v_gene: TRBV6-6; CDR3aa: CASSTVTNTEAFF; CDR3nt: TGTGCCAGCAGTACCGTGACGAACACTGAAGCTTTCTTT
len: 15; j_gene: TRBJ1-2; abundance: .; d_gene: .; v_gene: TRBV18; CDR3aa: CASSPDRQTNYGYTF; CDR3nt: TGTGCCAGCTCACCAGACCGACAGACTAACTATGGCTACACCTTC
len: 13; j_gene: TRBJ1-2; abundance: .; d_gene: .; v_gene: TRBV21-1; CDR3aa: CARRTAPNYGYTF; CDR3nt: TGTGCCAGGCGGACAGCCCCTAACTATGGCTACACCTTC
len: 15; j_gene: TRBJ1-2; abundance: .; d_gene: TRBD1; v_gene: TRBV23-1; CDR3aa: CASSLYRGRPYGYTF; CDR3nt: TGCGCCAGCAGCCTTTACAGGGGGCGCCCCTATGGCTACACCTTC
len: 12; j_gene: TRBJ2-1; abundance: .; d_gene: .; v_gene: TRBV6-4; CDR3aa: CASSDGQSRKFF; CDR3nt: TGTGCCAGCAGTGACGGGCAATCTAGAAAGTTCTTC
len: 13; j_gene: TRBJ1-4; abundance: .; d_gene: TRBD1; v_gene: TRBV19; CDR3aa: CASSRQGFEKLFF; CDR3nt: TGTGCCAGTAGCCGACAGGGGTTTGAAAAACTGTTTTTT
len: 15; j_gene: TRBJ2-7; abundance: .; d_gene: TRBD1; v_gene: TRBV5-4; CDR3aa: CASSFPQQGIYEQYF; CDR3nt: TGTGCCAGCAGCTTCCCTCAACAGGGGATATACGAGCAGTACTTC
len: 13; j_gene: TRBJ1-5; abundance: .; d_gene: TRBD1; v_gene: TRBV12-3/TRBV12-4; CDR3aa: CASRSGQNQPQHF; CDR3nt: TGTGCCAGCAGGTCGGGACAGAATCAGCCCCAGCATTTT
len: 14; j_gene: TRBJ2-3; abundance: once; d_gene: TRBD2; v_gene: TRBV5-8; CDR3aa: CASSLAGGADTQYF; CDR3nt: TGTGCCAGCAGCCTAGCGGGAGGGGCAGATACGCAGTATTTT
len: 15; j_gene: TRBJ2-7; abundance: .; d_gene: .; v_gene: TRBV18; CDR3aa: CASSPAGTAIYEQYF; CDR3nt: TGTGCCAGCTCACCGGCCGGGACGGCTATCTACGAGCAGTACTTC
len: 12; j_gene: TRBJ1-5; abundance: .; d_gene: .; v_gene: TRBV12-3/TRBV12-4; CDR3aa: CASRQFTGPQHF; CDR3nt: TGTGCCAGCAGACAGTTCACAGGGCCCCAGCATTTT
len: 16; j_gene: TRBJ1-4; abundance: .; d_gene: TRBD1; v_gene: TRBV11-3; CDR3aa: CASSPRRQGAVEKLFF; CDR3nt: TGTGCCAGCAGCCCGAGACGACAGGGGGCAGTTGAAAAACTGTTTTTT
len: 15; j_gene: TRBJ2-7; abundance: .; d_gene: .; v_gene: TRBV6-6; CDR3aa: CASSFPEGGTYEQYF; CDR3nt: TGTGCCAGCAGTTTTCCCGAAGGAGGAACCTACGAGCAGTACTTC
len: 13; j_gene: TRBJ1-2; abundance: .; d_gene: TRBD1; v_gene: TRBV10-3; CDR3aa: CAITPRQGGGYTF; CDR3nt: TGTGCCATCACCCCTAGACAGGGGGGCGGCTACACCTTC
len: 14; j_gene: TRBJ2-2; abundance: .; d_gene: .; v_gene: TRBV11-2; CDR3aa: CASSFHGNTGELFF; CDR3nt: TGTGCCAGCAGCTTCCACGGAAACACCGGGGAGCTGTTTTTT
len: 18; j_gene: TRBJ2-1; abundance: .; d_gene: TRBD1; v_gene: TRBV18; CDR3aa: CASSPIALTGGTYNEQFF; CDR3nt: TGTGCCAGCTCACCAATAGCGTTGACAGGGGGTACCTACAATGAGCAGTTCTTC
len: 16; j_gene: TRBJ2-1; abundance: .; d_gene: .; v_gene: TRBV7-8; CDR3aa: CASSGGTLHSYNEQFF; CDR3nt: TGTGCCAGCAGCGGAGGGACGCTCCACTCCTACAATGAGCAGTTCTTC
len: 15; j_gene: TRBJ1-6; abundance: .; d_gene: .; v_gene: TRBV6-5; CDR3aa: CASSYSNAANSPLHF; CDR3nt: TGTGCCAGCAGTTACTCGAACGCAGCTAATTCACCCCTCCACTTT
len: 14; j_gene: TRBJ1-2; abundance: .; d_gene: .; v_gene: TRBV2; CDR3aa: CASRGEGMHYGYTF; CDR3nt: TGTGCCAGCAGGGGGGAAGGGATGCACTATGGCTACACCTTC
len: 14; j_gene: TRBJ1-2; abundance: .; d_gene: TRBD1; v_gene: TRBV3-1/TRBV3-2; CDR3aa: CASSPGTADYGYTF; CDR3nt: TGTGCCAGCAGCCCCGGGACAGCGGACTATGGCTACACCTTC
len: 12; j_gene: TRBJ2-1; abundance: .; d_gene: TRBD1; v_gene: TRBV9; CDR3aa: CASSWTGDEQFF; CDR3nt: TGTGCCAGCAGCTGGACAGGTGATGAGCAGTTCTTC
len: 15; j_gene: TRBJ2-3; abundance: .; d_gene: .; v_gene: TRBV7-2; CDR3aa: CASSARLASTDTQYF; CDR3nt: TGTGCCAGCAGCGCCCGACTCGCCAGCACAGATACGCAGTATTTT
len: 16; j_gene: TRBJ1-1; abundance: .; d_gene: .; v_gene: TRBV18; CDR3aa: CASSPQTAGGVTEAFF; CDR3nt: TGTGCCAGCTCACCCCAGACAGCAGGCGGGGTCACTGAAGCTTTCTTT
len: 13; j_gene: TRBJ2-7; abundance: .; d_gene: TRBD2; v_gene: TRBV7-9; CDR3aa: CASSLAGGQEQYF; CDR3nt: TGTGCCAGCAGCTTAGCGGGAGGGCAAGAGCAGTACTTC
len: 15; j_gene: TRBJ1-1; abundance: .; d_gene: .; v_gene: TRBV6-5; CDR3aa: CASMGLGVGRTEAFF; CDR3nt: TGTGCCAGCATGGGGCTTGGGGTTGGAAGAACTGAAGCTTTCTTT
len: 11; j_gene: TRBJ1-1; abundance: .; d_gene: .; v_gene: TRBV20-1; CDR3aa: CSAEDLGEAFF; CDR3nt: TGCAGTGCTGAAGACCTAGGCGAAGCTTTCTTT
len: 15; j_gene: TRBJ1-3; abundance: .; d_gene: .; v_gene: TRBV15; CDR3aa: CATSSTQGSGNTIYF; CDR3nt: TGTGCCACCAGCAGTACTCAGGGGTCTGGAAACACCATATATTTT
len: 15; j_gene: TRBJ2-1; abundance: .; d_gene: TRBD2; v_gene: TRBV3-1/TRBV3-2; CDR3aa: CASSQERGGYNEQFF; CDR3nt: TGTGCCAGCAGCCAAGAGCGGGGGGGTTACAATGAGCAGTTCTTC
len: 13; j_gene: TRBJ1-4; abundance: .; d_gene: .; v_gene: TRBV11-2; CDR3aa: CASSLLVREKLFF; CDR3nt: TGTGCCAGCAGCTTACTCGTGCGGGAAAAACTGTTTTTT
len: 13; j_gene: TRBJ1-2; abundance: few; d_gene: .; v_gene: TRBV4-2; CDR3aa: CASSEPGNPGYTF; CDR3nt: TGTGCCAGCAGCGAGCCGGGCAACCCGGGCTACACCTTC
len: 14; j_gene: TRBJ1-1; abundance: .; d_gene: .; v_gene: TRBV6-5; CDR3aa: CASTRQSMNTEAFF; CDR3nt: TGTGCCAGCACCCGACAGTCCATGAACACTGAAGCTTTCTTT
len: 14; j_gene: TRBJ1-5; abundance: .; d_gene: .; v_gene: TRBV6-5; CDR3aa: CASTLGQYNQPQHF; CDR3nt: TGTGCCAGCACCCTCGGACAGTACAATCAGCCCCAGCATTTT
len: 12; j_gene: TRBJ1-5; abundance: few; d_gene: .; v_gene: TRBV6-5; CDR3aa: CASSPDSQPQHF; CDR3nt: TGTGCCAGCAGTCCCGACAGTCAGCCCCAGCATTTT
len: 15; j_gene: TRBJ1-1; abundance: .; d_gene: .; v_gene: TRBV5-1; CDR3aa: CASSLGAGMNTEAFF; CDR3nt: TGCGCCAGCAGCTTGGGTGCTGGGATGAACACTGAAGCTTTCTTT
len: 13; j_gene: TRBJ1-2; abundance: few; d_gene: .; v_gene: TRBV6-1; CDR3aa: CASSERGGGGYTF; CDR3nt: TGTGCCAGCAGTGAACGTGGGGGGGGAGGCTACACCTTC
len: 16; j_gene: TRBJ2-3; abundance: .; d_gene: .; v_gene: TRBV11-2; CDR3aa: CASSPGVAASTDTQYF; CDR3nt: TGTGCCAGCAGCCCCGGGGTGGCGGCGAGCACAGATACGCAGTATTTT
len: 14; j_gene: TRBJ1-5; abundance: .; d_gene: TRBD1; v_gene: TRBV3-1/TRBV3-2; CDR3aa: CASSQGSGGQPQHF; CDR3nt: TGTGCCAGCAGCCAAGGTTCAGGGGGACAGCCCCAGCATTTT
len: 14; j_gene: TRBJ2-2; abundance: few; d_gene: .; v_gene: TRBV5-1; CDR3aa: CASQGVAATGELFF; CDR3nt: TGCGCCAGTCAAGGAGTAGCGGCGACCGGGGAGCTGTTTTTT
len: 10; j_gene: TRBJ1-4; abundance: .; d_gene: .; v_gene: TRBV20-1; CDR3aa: CSASTEKLFF; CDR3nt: TGCAGTGCTAGTACTGAAAAACTGTTTTTT